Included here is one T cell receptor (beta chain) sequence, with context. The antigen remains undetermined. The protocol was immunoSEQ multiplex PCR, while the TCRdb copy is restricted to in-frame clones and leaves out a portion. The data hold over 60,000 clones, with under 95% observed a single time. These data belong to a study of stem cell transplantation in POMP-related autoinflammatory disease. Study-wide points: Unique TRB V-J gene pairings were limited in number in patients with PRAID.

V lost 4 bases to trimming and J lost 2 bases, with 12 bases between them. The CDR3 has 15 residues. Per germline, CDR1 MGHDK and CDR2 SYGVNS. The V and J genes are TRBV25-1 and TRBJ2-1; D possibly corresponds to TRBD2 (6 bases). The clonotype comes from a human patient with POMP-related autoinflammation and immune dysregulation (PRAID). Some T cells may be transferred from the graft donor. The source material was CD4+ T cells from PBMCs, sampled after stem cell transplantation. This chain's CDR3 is CASSARGTPYNEQFF. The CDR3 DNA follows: TGTGCCAGCAGTGCTCGGGGGACCCCCTACAATGAGCAGTTCTTC.